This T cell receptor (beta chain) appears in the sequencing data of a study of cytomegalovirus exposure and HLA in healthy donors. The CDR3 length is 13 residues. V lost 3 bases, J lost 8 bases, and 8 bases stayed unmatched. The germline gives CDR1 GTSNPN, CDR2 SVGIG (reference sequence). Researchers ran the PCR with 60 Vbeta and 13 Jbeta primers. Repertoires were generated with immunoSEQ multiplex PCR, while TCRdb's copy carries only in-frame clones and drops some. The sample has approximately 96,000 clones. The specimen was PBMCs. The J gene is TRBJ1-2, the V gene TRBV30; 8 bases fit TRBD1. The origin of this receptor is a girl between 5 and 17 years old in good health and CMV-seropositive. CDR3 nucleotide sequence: TGTGCCTGGAGGGCCTCAGGGGGCCGAGGCTACACCTTC. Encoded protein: CAWRASGGRGYTF.